The 9 T cell receptor beta chains reported below all come from one sample, sequenced in a study of cytomegalovirus exposure and HLA in healthy donors (dated by TCRdb to 2015 to 2018). The library was built by means of the immunoSEQ multiplex PCR assay. For the multiplex PCR, a mixture combining 60 forward primers for TCR Vbeta segments and 13 reverse primers for TCR Jbeta segments was used. TCRdb carries this immuneACCESS record with in-frame sequences only. Its versions omit some clonotypes, under half of them owing to an unresolved V gene in the studies checked, with the rest unexplained. The sample contains fewer than 250,000 clones, less than 85% of them found a single time. The top ten hold under 0.8% of the sample. Sequenced material: PBMCs. Receptors were obtained from a man between 18 and 29 years old in good health and CMV-seronegative.

V and J are TRBV2 and TRBJ2-5, with 12 positions matching TRBD2. The end of the DNA is better explained by TRBJ2-7, so the J call may be wrong. The CDR3 totals 16 residues. From germline, CDR1 is SNHLY and CDR2 FYNNEI. CDR3 sequence: CASSPSGRAGVHEQYF. Here the CDR3 DNA reads TGTGCCAGCAGTCCTAGCGGGAGGGCCGGAGTGCACGAGCAGTACTTC.

The V call is TRBV30, the J call TRBJ1-4; 10 nucleotides match TRBD1. V gave up 6 bases and J gave up 8 bases; unmatched junction bases: 9. There are 14 residues in the CDR3. The V gene's germline CDR1 is GTSNPN and CDR2 SVGIG (reference sequence). The CDR3 DNA is TGTGCCTGCCAATTCGGACAGGGGGGAGAAAAACTGTTTTTT. Translation: CACQFGQGGEKLFF.

This chain joins TRBV28 and TRBJ2-7; no reliable D call. Germline V gene sequence: CDR1 MDHEN, CDR2 SYDVKM. V gave up 6 bases and J gave up 12 bases, with 15 bases separating them. CDR3 size: 11 residues. The CDR3 loop reads CASSHPSGLYF. CDR3 coding DNA: TGTGCCAGCAGCCATCCTTCCGGTCTGTACTTC.

The chain is built from TRBV9 and TRBJ2-2; 11 bases match TRBD2. This CDR3 is built from 17 residues. The V and J ends lost 7 bases and 2 bases, in that order; junction bases with no gene match: 10. Germline V gene sequence: CDR1 SGDLS, CDR2 YYNGEE. CDR3 protein: CASAYRTSGRNTGELFF. The CDR3 region has the DNA TGTGCCAGCGCCTATAGGACTAGCGGGCGCAACACCGGGGAGCTGTTTTTT.

CDR3 sequence: CASSLDPGTSGIGGEQFF. The DNA for the CDR3 is TGCGCCAGCAGCCTTGACCCCGGGACTAGCGGGATCGGAGGTGAGCAGTTCTTC. The chain recombines TRBV5-1 with TRBJ2-1; 13 bases are shared with TRBD2. Germline CDR1 is SGHRS and CDR2 is YFSETQ. The CDR3 runs 18 residues. Trimming took 4 bases from V and 9 from J; bases not matched to a gene: 16.

On this clone itself: Other DNA variants within this sample encode the same CDR3. The chain employs TRBV4-1 and TRBJ1-2; TRBD1 matches 10 bases. The CDR3 is made up of 16 amino acids. Germline values: CDR1 MGHRA, CDR2 YSYEKL. J gave up 7 bases and V 3 bases, and 11 bases lay outside the gene matches. DNA for the CDR3: TGCGCCAGCAGCCAGGACCAAGGGACAGGGGTCCTTGGCTACACCTTC. Amino acids: CASSQDQGTGVLGYTF.

The rearrangement links TRBV5-1 to TRBJ2-6; 9 nucleotides line up with TRBD1. The CDR3 contains 17 residues. The V gene's germline CDR1 is SGHRS and CDR2 YFSETQ. The junction had 4 bases not matched to a gene; V was cut back by 3 bases and J by 0 bases. CDR3 DNA sequence: TGCGCCAGCAGCTGGGACAGGGCCGTCTCTGGGGCCAACGTCCTGACTTTC. Translating it yields CASSWDRAVSGANVLTF.

The rearrangement joins TRBV27 to TRBJ2-7; tentative D call: TRBD1 (6 bases). V lost 3 bases to trimming and J lost 4 bases, with 13 bases between them. The CDR3 consists of 14 residues. Germline CDR1 and CDR2: MNHEY and SMNVEV (reference sequence). This CDR3 reads CASSLEGGGYEQYF. Written as DNA, the CDR3 is TGTGCCAGCAGTTTGGAAGGGGGTGGGTACGAGCAGTACTTC.

This clone has a handful of counts. The chain links TRBV21-1 to TRBJ2-5; TRBD1, the table's D call, lacks a check against the DNA. TRBV21-1 has pseudogene status. CDR3 length equals 15 residues. CDR3 sequence: CASSPGTADKETQYF. The CDR3 coding sequence is TGTGCCAGCTCCCCCGGGACAGCGGATAAAGAGACCCAGTACTTC.